The clone carrying this T cell receptor (beta chain) has only a few counts. Sequencing used immunoSEQ multiplex PCR; TCRdb keeps in-frame clones, though not all of them. The sample includes about 140,000 clones, less than 90% of them seen just once. The V gene's germline CDR1 is SNHLY and CDR2 FYNNEI. The CDR3 extends over 13 amino acids. Trimming cost V 7 bases and J 3 bases; bases outside gene matches: 4. Each participant's cohort was designated according to participant-reported clinical history. The source of the sample is a study of blood T cell repertoires in COVID-19. Across the study: Spain, Italy and the United States supplied samples that represented acute and convalescent COVID-19.

The sample comprised PBMCs or T cells enriched from blood (not recorded which). The sequence was obtained from a man between 35 and 55 years old with acute COVID-19. J is TRBJ2-5 and V is TRBV2, with 8 bases aligning to TRBD2. The CDR3 spells CASNLLAEETQYF. The CDR3 nucleotides read TGTGCCAGCAATTTACTAGCGGAAGAGACCCAGTACTTC.